This TCR beta chain derives from a study of T cells in Graves' hyperthyroidism and ophthalmopathy. In patients aged 18 to 65, hyperthyroidism was newly diagnosed, with duration under 2 months. This clonotype has only a few counts. Researchers took RNA transcripts and amplified the TCR beta CDR3 regions from them. A set of HTBI primers served as the primers for a first-round RT-PCR of the TCR CDR3. TCRdb used MiXCR to reprocess the multiplex PCR reads, holding one entry per CDR3 protein. Among roughly 750,000 distinct CDR3 sequences, roughly 17% were seen once, and the ten largest hold about 8.4%. V gave up 1 base and J gave up 7 bases, with 8 bases separating them. Germline V gene sequence: CDR1 MGHRA, CDR2 YSYEKL. This CDR3 comprises 12 residues.

V usage is TRBV4-1 and J usage is TRBJ2-7; D call uncertain. Sequencing input: blood. The source is a man younger than 35 with Graves' hyperthyroidism. For the CDR3, the DNA is TGCGCCAGCAGCCAAGTGGGGAAAGAGCAGTACTTC. This sequence encodes CASSQVGKEQYF.